This TCR beta chain stems from a study of CD8 T cells in ankylosing spondylitis. Germline trimming cut 5 bases from V and 4 bases from J; bases unmatched to any gene: 5. Germline CDR1 reads SGHDT; CDR2 reads YYEEEE. This CDR3 is 14 amino acids long. This clonotype was picked up many times. The antigen remains unidentified. TCRdb re-analysed the 5' RACE reads in MiXCR, keeping a single row per CDR3 protein. The sample has more than 650,000 distinct CDR3 sequences; 12% are singletons. Study-level results: About 8 highly homologous variants made up a TCR beta motif, and this motif appeared characteristic of ankylosing spondylitis blood.

The chain joins TRBV5-6 to TRBJ2-3; the match to TRBD1 covers 9 bases. Sequencing was done on a sample of blood, either unsorted or a sorted T cell fraction (not recorded which). The clonotype was recovered from a male donor with ankylosing spondylitis. CDR3 loop: CASSPDRGADTQYF. In DNA, the CDR3 is TGTGCCAGCAGTCCGGACAGGGGAGCAGATACGCAGTATTTT. The full variable domain, its missing parts supplied by reference TRBV5-6 and TRBJ2-3, is DAGVTQSPTHLIKTRGQQVTLRCSPKSGHDTVSWYQQALGQGPQFIFQYYEEEERQRGNFPDRFSGHQFPNYSSELNVNALLLGDSALYLCASSPDRGADTQYFGPGTRLTVL.